This T cell receptor (beta chain) came from a study of T cells in Graves' hyperthyroidism and ophthalmopathy. Study summary: Specimen type is peripheral blood, collected at initial diagnosis prior to any treatment.

Germline-derived CDR1 and CDR2 are DFQATT and SNEGSKA (reference sequence). V shed 4 bases and J 0 bases; nucleotides not matched to a gene: 9. This CDR3 has 17 residues. A note on this clonotype: The antigen remains unidentified.

General study findings and limits: Ophthalmopathy cases were set apart from stable hyperthyroidism by a 13 V-J model. Most thyroid clonotypes expanded above 0.001 were also detected in blood.

Researchers amplified the TCR beta CDR3 regions from RNA transcripts. First-round RT-PCR with HTBI primers amplified the TCR CDR3 region. Each CDR3 protein is one row after TCRdb ran MiXCR on the multiplex PCR reads. The table shows some 650,000 distinct CDR3 sequences, with approximately 15% occurring only once. Among ophthalmopathy patients, the Clinical Activity Score reached at least 3, the NOSPECS grade reached at least 4, and duration remained under 3 months. The clonotype comes from a woman in her thirties or forties with Graves' ophthalmopathy. The rearrangement links TRBV20-1 to TRBJ2-1; 10 bases align to TRBD2. Material for sequencing was blood. CDR3 in amino acids: CSATGIAGGSSYNEQFF. The CDR3 nucleotides read TGCAGTGCTACCGGGATAGCGGGAGGTTCCTCCTACAATGAGCAGTTCTTC.